This TCR beta chain was sequenced during a study of cytomegalovirus exposure and HLA in healthy donors (dated by TCRdb to 2016 to 2017). Study-wide context: An earlier analysis of some 620 of the donors reported about 260 Gb of sequence data and around 100 million unique TCR beta sequences obtained from roughly 180 million T cells. An early release that covered about 600 HLA-typed donors contained around 330 gigabases of sequencing data and some 87 million unique TCR sequences. The genetic ancestry cluster associated with self-reported Caucasian donors included over 65% of the roughly 360 genotyped donors. The study aimed to test whether cataloging public T cell receptors could reveal signatures of past pathogen exposure. Using immunosequencing, the study profiled T cell repertoires from around 670 subjects and related those repertoires to cytomegalovirus serostatus. In addition to the first cohort of hundreds of subjects, a separate validation cohort of 120 different subjects was used. High-throughput TCR immunosequencing, statistical association of individual TCRs with disease status, and machine learning were combined to predict cytomegalovirus infection status. To study patterns of TCR occurrence, a later analysis re-analyzed previously published TCR beta repertoires from several hundred donors and added high-resolution HLA genotyping. In the later analysis, no new phenotypic data were used to find candidate immune exposures; instead, reliance was placed on TCR beta sequences and their occurrence across donors. An earlier analysis of approximately 500 of the donors applied high-throughput TCR beta sequencing to assess whether each TCR beta V gene segment acted as functional or pseudogenic. Donor age, sex, ethnicity and CMV serostatus were compiled alongside the repertoire data. Genome-wide SNP genotypes for about 65% of the roughly 700 donors were used in a later genetic analysis, which treated that subset as a discovery cohort. Every repertoire in the discovery cohort had been generated on one and the same sequencing platform. HLA typing included class I and class II loci at four-digit resolution. The number of donors typed differed by locus, with roughly 629-640 for A, B, C, DRB1 and DQB1, roughly 520 for DQA1, 600 to 610 for DPA1, and approximately 470 for DPB1. A handful of DR-DQ haplotypes were handled as single units for association and clustering because linkage in the cohort was strong. Among roughly 400 genotyped donors of the cohort, an average of about 240,000 unique TCR beta nucleotide sequences were sequenced per donor, 15% to 20% of them non-productive. What the work shows at the level of the full study, not this receptor alone: Because HLA typing was unavailable for some donors at each locus, only the typed subset was used in association tests. Several of the top co-occurrence clusters appeared to be linked to parvovirus B19, influenza, CMV and Epstein-Barr virus, according to a later analysis. Presence/absence analyses assumed roughly uniform sequencing depth across donors, an assumption that may not hold. At a false discovery rate of 0.05, a later analysis linked some 18,000 TCR beta sequences to specific HLA alleles. A later analysis found that most CMV-associated TCR beta chains appeared HLA-restricted, with HLA associations seemingly driven largely by CMV exposure. V-gene and J-gene trimming of TCR beta chains was associated with a missense DCLRE1C variant in a later genetic analysis, and the association was replicated in an independent cohort. The study listed 150 to 200 TCR beta chains as associated with cytomegalovirus. Compared with the approximately 700-donor mean, donors in an Asian-associated ancestry cluster had fewer N-insertions in productive TCRs, according to a later genetic analysis. Across donors, most TCR sequences were observed very rarely, whereas some public TCRs were present in many individuals. In both the original and validation cohorts, the classifier was reported to diagnose cytomegalovirus status with high specificity and sensitivity. In a later analysis, HLA-associated TCR beta chains were found to be more clonally expanded and to have lower generation probabilities than equally common non-associated chains. Broadly in line with IMGT annotations, most TCR beta V segments showed up in productive rearrangements about 87% or about 30% of the time in an earlier analysis of a few hundred of the donors. A cluster of highly shared sequence variants was judged likely to represent a technical artifact of the sequencing pipeline. In a later analysis, the rate of TCR association differed among HLA loci, with DRB1 alleles having the most associated TCRs and HLA-C alleles having the fewest. Only TCR beta chains were sequenced in this cohort, and the absence of alpha or paired-chain data limited detectable features. Correlated functional status among segregating V segments might be attributable to linkage disequilibrium, but an unknown experimental factor could not be ruled out. When HLA alleles, especially DR and DQ, strongly co-occurred, TCR associations were difficult to assign to individual alleles. The only immune exposure information available for the cohort was CMV serostatus. A few of the identified cytomegalovirus-associated TCR beta chains were confirmed in vitro to be specific for cytomegalovirus antigens. Because counts were too low, roughly 16 rarely observed V segments, including chromosome 9 orphons, were excluded from the earlier analysis of a few hundred of the donors. The 87-base-pair reads could not distinguish some IMGT-functional V segments, including TRBV6-2 and TRBV6-3, so those segments were excluded. A further reported finding was that TCR beta sequences accurately predicted the HLA-A and HLA-B alleles for most subjects in the first cohort. The authors suggested that the approach could potentially be generalized to other disease states and immunological phenotypes.

As to this clone: Its antigen specificity is not known. Within one base of it there is no much larger clone, and no base qualities were kept.

In total, more than 500 healthy bone marrow donors made up the cohort. At the time of sampling, every cohort member was nominally healthy, though immune exposures that went unrecorded were likely present. The donor tested CMV seronegative, placing the donor among the 300 to 400 seronegative members of the cohort. Each donor provided a peripheral blood sample, and peripheral blood mononuclear cells were used for TCR beta sequencing. Genomic DNA extraction from the blood cell samples was performed with the Qiagen DNeasy Blood Extraction Kit. The library was made by the immunoSEQ multiplex PCR assay. A mixture of 60 forward primers for TCR Vbeta segments and 13 reverse primers for TCR Jbeta segments was used in the multiplex PCR. The CDR3 region of rearranged TCR beta genes was amplified from genomic DNA by a multiplex PCR assay. The amplified TCR beta libraries were sequenced on the Illumina HiSeq System as 87-base-pair reads. The paper's data handling went like this. A later analysis counted 65 million to 90 million unique TCR beta chains across the 550 to 750 repertoires, and roughly 10 million of these chains were shared by at least two donors. To remove PCR and sequencing errors, raw reads were error-corrected and collapsed into unique sequences using a nearest-neighbor algorithm that merged closely related sequences. To assign V, D and J gene segments, CDR3 sequences were aligned to IMGT reference sequences. Each retained sequence needed at least a six-nucleotide match to both a V gene segment and a J gene segment. Rearrangements were classified as productive when the CDR3 lacked stop codons and remained in frame with V and J, and all other rearrangements were classified as non-productive. Following IMGT convention, CDR3 was defined as the stretch from the second conserved V-encoded cysteine up to the conserved J-encoded phenylalanine. In an earlier analysis of 587 of the donors, sequences lacking an unambiguous match to a single V gene segment were excluded. An earlier analysis of a few hundred of the donors called V segments functional above 56.7% productive rearrangements and segregating when the between-donor standard deviation exceeded 5%. A statistical classification framework was built for diagnosing cytomegalovirus status from the catalog of TCR beta chain sequences. In a later analysis, TCR nucleotide sequences were compared against IMGT/GENE-DB human TR gene sequences so that V and J genes could be assigned. In a later analysis, CDR3 sequences and most-parsimonious VDJ recombination scenarios were assigned using the TCRdist pipeline. In a later analysis, every TCR beta chain was defined by the combination of its CDR3 amino acid sequence and its V-gene family, and reads without a unique V-gene family were dropped. To address suspected cross-contamination and a sequencing artifact, a later analysis removed approximately 600 highly shared, low-generation-probability nucleotide sequences. For each public chain, a later analysis derived a clonal expansion index from normalized ranks of inferred template counts within each repertoire. In a later analysis, generation probabilities were computed using a VDJ recombination model fitted to out-of-frame rearrangements, and the results were checked against IGoR. In a later analysis, TCR-TCR, TCR-HLA and TCR-CMV co-occurrence was scored with hypergeometric tests, and a repertoire-size bias correction was applied to TCR pairs. False discovery rates were estimated in a later analysis by permuting HLA or CMV assignments 20 times. In a later analysis, co-occurring TCRs were grouped with DBSCAN, and TCRdist sequence similarity was added when clustering was performed within HLA-allele-positive subsets. Co-occurrence clustering excluded repertoires with fewer than 30,000 or more than 120,000 public chains, plus five with anomalous nucleotide sharing. The table was pulled from immuneACCESS by TCRdb, which kept in-frame rearrangements only. Such tables lose some clones; where checked, under half of the loss comes from unresolved V genes, and the rest has no known cause. V and J calls and clone size follow that table, whereas D and trimming were derived from the DNA. The sample table holds 200,000 to 250,000 clones, of which 60% to 80% were seen once. The top ten clonotypes cover approximately 1.9% of the sample.

CDR1 MGHRA and CDR2 YSYEKL are derived from the germline V gene. The V and J ends are trimmed by 1 base and 0 bases, leaving 16 bases between them. Measured from the cysteine to the phenylalanine, the CDR3 is 17 residues long. Only the CDR3 part of the read is kept: 51 bases, read in frame from the first base. Here the chain combines TRBV4-1 and TRBJ2-7; perhaps TRBD2 is the D gene, with 5 bases matching. This clonotype was sampled from a woman aged 25 to 39 in good health and CMV-seronegative. The sequencing input was PBMCs. The nucleotide sequence reads TGCGCCAGCAGCCAAGGGGTCGAGAGCGGTTCCTCCTACGAGCAGTACTTC. Its product reads: CASSQGVESGSSYEQYF.